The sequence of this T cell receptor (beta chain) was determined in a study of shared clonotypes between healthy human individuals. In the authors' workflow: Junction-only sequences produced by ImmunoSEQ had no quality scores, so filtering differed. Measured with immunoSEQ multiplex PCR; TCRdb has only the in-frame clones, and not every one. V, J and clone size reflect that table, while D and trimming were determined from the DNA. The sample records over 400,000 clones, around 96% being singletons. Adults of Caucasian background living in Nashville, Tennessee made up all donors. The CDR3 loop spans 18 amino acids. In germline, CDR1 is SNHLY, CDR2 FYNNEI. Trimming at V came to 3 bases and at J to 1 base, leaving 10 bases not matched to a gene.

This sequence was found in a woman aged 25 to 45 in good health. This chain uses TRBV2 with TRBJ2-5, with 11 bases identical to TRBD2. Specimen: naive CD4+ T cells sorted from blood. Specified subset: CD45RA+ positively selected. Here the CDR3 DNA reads TGTGCCAGCAGTGACCGAGCTAGCGGGAGGCCGGTCCAAGAGACCCAGTACTTC. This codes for CASSDRASGRPVQETQYF.